The 8 T cell receptor beta chains below all came from one sample that was sequenced in a study of blood T cell repertoires in COVID-19. The repertoire was sequenced with immunoSEQ multiplex PCR; TCRdb's copy has only in-frame clones and lacks some. The table shows almost 85,000 clones, with around 89% occurring only once. Sequences were obtained from PBMCs or T cells enriched from blood (not recorded which). Source of these receptors: a woman aged 45 to 65 with acute COVID-19.

The chain links TRBV21-1 to TRBJ1-6; the listed D gene, TRBD1, was not tested against the DNA. TRBV21-1 is assigned pseudogene status. The CDR3 sequence is 12 residues long. Written as DNA, the CDR3 is TGTGCCAGCATTCCACAGATCCCACCCCTCCACTTT. Amino acids: CASIPQIPPLHF.

This clone has only a few counts. CDR3 sequence: CASSDRDRDYTDTQYF. CDR3 DNA: TGTGCCAGCAGCGACCGGGACAGGGATTACACAGATACGCAGTATTTT. The chain links TRBV4-2 to TRBJ2-3; TRBD1 matches at 9 bases. The junction had 8 bases not matched to a gene; V was cut back by 5 bases and J by 2 bases. Germline CDR1 reads LGHNA; CDR2 reads YNFKEQ. This CDR3 comprises 16 residues.

The chain joins TRBV24-1 to TRBJ1-2, with TRBD1 identical over 10 bases. CDR1 is KGHDR, CDR2 SFDVKD, per germline. The CDR3 covers 14 residues. Losses at the gene ends were 6 bases for V and 6 bases for J; bases not matched to a gene: 6. In nucleotides, the CDR3 is TGTGCCACCAGTCCGACAGGGGGCAACGATGGCTACACCTTC. Protein sequence: CATSPTGGNDGYTF.

CDR3 coding DNA: TGTGCCAGCAGTACCGGACAGGGTCTGGGGAACACTGAAGCTTTCTTT. Its translation is CASSTGQGLGNTEAFF. This sequence joins TRBV13 and TRBJ1-1; 8 bases are a match to TRBD1. Germline CDR1 PRHDT, CDR2 FYEKMQ (reference sequence). The CDR3 is 16 residues long. The junction had 10 bases not matched to a gene; V was cut back by 6 bases and J by 1 base.

In the case of this clone: The junction and the germline gene differ at one end; a read error may be behind it. The chain recombines TRBV14 with TRBJ2-2; 10 nucleotides match TRBD2. Per germline, CDR1 SGHDN and CDR2 FVKESK. The CDR3 sequence is 15 residues long. CDR3 sequence (DNA): TGTGCCAGCAACCAAGCGGGAGGGCCCTCCGGGGAGCTGTTTTTT. Its protein is CASNQAGGPSGELFF. Full variable domain (remainder filled in from reference TRBV14 and TRBJ2-2): EAGVTQFPSHSVIEKGQTVTLRCDPISGHDNLYWYRRVMGKEIKFLLHFVKESKQDESGMPNNRFLAERTGGTYSTLKVQPAELEDSGVYFCASNQAGGPSGELFFGEGSRLTVL.

This sequence joins TRBV2 and TRBJ1-4; D is perhaps TRBD1 (6 bases). CDR3 length: 15 residues. Germline CDR1 is SNHLY and CDR2 is FYNNEI. V lost 1 base, J lost 5 bases, and 11 bases lay in between. This chain's CDR3 is CASSEGGPSNEKLFF. The CDR3 coding sequence is TGTGCCAGCAGTGAAGGGGGGCCCTCAAATGAAAAACTGTTTTTT.

The chain uses TRBV7-2 and TRBJ2-7, with a possible D match to TRBD1 (5 bases). Trimming stripped 0 bases from V and 0 bases from J, with 21 bases between. The germline V gene has CDR1 SGHTA and CDR2 FQGNSA. The CDR3 totals 19 residues. The DNA of the CDR3 is TGTGCCAGCAGCTTAGCTCCATATGGTCGGGCAGGGCCCTCCTACGAGCAGTACTTC. It is translated as CASSLAPYGRAGPSYEQYF.

The chain has TRBV10-3 and TRBJ1-2; the D gene is possibly TRBD1 (5 bases). This CDR3 spans 14 amino acids. Per the germline V gene, CDR1 is ENHRY and CDR2 is SYGVKD. V lost 2 bases to trimming and J lost 6 bases, with 13 bases between them. The CDR3 coding sequence is TGTGCCATCAGTGAGGGAATTAACAGGAATGGCTACACCTTC. As protein: CAISEGINRNGYTF.